The 29 T cell receptor beta chains presented below share a single source sample, sequenced in a study of T cells expressing NK-cell markers. TCRdb re-called the 5' RACE reads and shows each CDR3 protein once, DNA omitted. Reported are about 160,000 distinct CDR3 sequences; the ten largest clones contain about 18%. Sequenced: blood T cells: a sorted CD56 or NKG2C T cell subset, CD4+ or CD8+ T cells, or bulk PBMC T cells (not recorded which). Source of these receptors: a woman aged 18 to 69 in good health.

V is TRBV18 and J is TRBJ1-5. The CDR3 sequence is 14 residues long. Germline loops: CDR1 KGHSH, CDR2 LQKENI. The CDR3 reads CASSPLGVNQPQHF. The full variable domain, rest sourced from reference TRBV18 and TRBJ1-5, is NAGVMQNPRHLVRRRGQEARLRCSPMKGHSHVYWYRQLPEEGLKFMVYLQKENIIDESGMPKERFSAEFPKEGPSILRIQQVVRGDSAAYFCASSPLGVNQPQHFGDGTRLSIL.

The chain links TRBV5-1 to TRBJ2-7. CDR1 SGHRS and CDR2 YFSETQ come from the germline V gene. CDR3 length: 15 residues. The CDR3 region is CASSSTTGGSDEQYF.

The chain carries TRBV15 and TRBJ2-1. This CDR3 spans 17 amino acids. Germline V lookup: CDR1 LNHNV, CDR2 YYDKDF (reference sequence). CDR3 residues: CATSRDPSGLYYNEQFF.

The chain couples TRBV5-1 to TRBJ2-1; absent DNA, TCRdb's TRBD1 call cannot be checked. The CDR3 is 13 amino acids. Germline CDR1 SGHRS, CDR2 YFSETQ. CDR3 region: CASSGRGQDEQFF.

The chain uses TRBV20-1 and TRBJ2-7; the TRBD2 assignment by TCRdb is unverifiable without DNA. Germline lookup yields CDR1 DFQATT and CDR2 SNEGSKA (reference sequence). This CDR3 contains 14 residues. CDR3 sequence reads: CSARGSSGQGEQYF.

The J gene is TRBJ2-1, the V gene TRBV6-1; TCRdb's D call, TRBD1, is unchecked because there is no DNA. The CDR3 is 15 amino acids. CDR1 is MNHNS, CDR2 SASEGT, per germline. CDR3 sequence reads: CASSRQGFSYNEQFF.

The V call is TRBV25-1, the J call TRBJ1-6. The CDR3 length is 16 residues. Germline CDR1 is MGHDK and CDR2 is SYGVNS. The CDR3 sequence is CASSERVGADNSPLHF.

This sequence joins TRBV5-1 and TRBJ2-5; the D gene TCRdb calls, TRBD2, cannot be checked with no DNA. Germline-derived CDR1 and CDR2 are SGHRS and YFSETQ. The CDR3 extends over 13 amino acids. CDR3 sequence reads: CASSSTSFETQYF.

V usage is TRBV7-8 and J usage is TRBJ2-1; there is no DNA to check the TCRdb D call of TRBD2. The CDR3 sequence is 15 residues long. Germline CDR1 SGHVS, CDR2 FQNEAQ. This chain's CDR3 is CASSKGRITYNEQFF. The variable domain in full, completed from reference TRBV7-8 and TRBJ2-1, reads GAGVSQSPRYKVAKRGQDVALRCDPISGHVSLFWYQQALGQGPEFLTYFQNEAQLDKSGLPSDRFFAERPEGSVSTLKIQRTQQEDSAVYLCASSKGRITYNEQFFGPGTRLTVL.

The chain is built from TRBV7-9 and TRBJ2-3. Germline V gives CDR1 SEHNR, CDR2 FQNEAQ (reference sequence). The CDR3 extends over 14 amino acids. CDR3 in amino acids: CASSLRTWGDTQYF.

The V call is TRBV5-1, the J call TRBJ2-4; there is no DNA to check the TCRdb D call of TRBD1. The CDR3 totals 18 residues. Germline loops: CDR1 SGHRS, CDR2 YFSETQ. CDR3 in amino acids: CASSLSGTGGWSKNIQYF.

The chain carries TRBV28 and TRBJ2-4; as DNA is missing, the TRBD2 call by TCRdb cannot be tested. This CDR3 spans 12 amino acids. The V gene's germline CDR1 is MDHEN and CDR2 SYDVKM. The CDR3: CATREAKNIQYF. The full variable domain, its missing parts supplied by reference TRBV28 and TRBJ2-4, is DVKVTQSSRYLVKRTGEKVFLECVQDMDHENMFWYRQDPGLGLRLIYFSYDVKMKEKGDIPEGYSVSREKKERFSLILESASTNQTSMYLCATREAKNIQYFGAGTRLSVL.

The gene calls are TRBV5-1 and TRBJ1-3; TCRdb indicates TRBD1, and absent DNA this call remains unverified. This CDR3 contains 18 residues. Germline V lookup: CDR1 SGHRS, CDR2 YFSETQ. CDR3 sequence reads: CASSGGQPGYLSGNTIYF.

V usage is TRBV5-1 and J usage is TRBJ2-3; lacking DNA, the TRBD2 call made by TCRdb goes unchecked. The CDR3 is 14 amino acids. In germline, CDR1 is SGHRS, CDR2 YFSETQ. The CDR3 here is CASRTSGTTDTQYF.

The chain carries TRBV4-1 and TRBJ1-5. The germline V gene encodes CDR1 MGHRA and CDR2 YSYEKL. The CDR3 loop spans 16 amino acids. CDR3 in amino acids: CASSQNAGTSNQPQHF.

The rearrangement joins TRBV28 to TRBJ1-6; the D gene TCRdb calls, TRBD1, cannot be checked with no DNA. Germline lookup yields CDR1 MDHEN and CDR2 SYDVKM. The CDR3 sequence is 14 residues long. CDR3: CASSFRTGNSPLHF.

J is TRBJ1-3 and V is TRBV19; the D call from TCRdb, TRBD1, cannot be confirmed without DNA. This CDR3 region has 15 residues. Germline-derived CDR1 and CDR2 are LNHDA and SQIVND (reference sequence). CDR3: CASSIGSTAGNTIYF.

The chain links TRBV20-1 to TRBJ2-5; TCRdb lists TRBD1, though no DNA is available to test this call. The germline CDR1 and CDR2 sequences are DFQATT and SNEGSKA (reference sequence). CDR3 size: 16 residues. CDR3 in amino acids: CSARAATGIIGETQYF.

This chain joins TRBV5-1 and TRBJ2-2; TCRdb's D call, TRBD1, is unchecked because there is no DNA. Germline CDR1 is SGHRS and CDR2 is YFSETQ. There are 15 residues in the CDR3. CDR3 region: CASSLGQGASGELFF.

The chain joins TRBV28 to TRBJ2-1; TCRdb lists TRBD1, though no DNA is available to test this call. The germline V gene encodes CDR1 MDHEN and CDR2 SYDVKM. This CDR3 is 17 amino acids long. The CDR3 sequence: CASQQLSTALGGNEQFF.

Here the CDR3 reads CSARSGAGANVLTF. The chain combines TRBV20-1 with TRBJ2-6; TCRdb's D call, TRBD1, is unchecked because there is no DNA. Germline V gene lookup returns CDR1 DFQATT and CDR2 SNEGSKA (reference sequence). The CDR3 length is 14 residues.

The CDR3 reads CASSGRLLAGGGNEQFF. The genes are TRBV27 and TRBJ2-1; TCRdb picks TRBD2, but there is no DNA to check that call. The CDR3 extends over 17 amino acids. Germline CDR1 reads MNHEY; CDR2 reads SMNVEV (reference sequence).

The CDR3 here is CASRPAGTANTGELFF. The chain combines TRBV28 with TRBJ2-2; there is no DNA to check the TCRdb D call of TRBD1. Germline lookup yields CDR1 MDHEN and CDR2 SYDVKM. This CDR3 has 16 amino acids.

The V call is TRBV20-1, the J call TRBJ2-5; the TCRdb D gene call, TRBD1, has no DNA to confirm it. CDR3 length: 14 amino acids. From germline, CDR1 is DFQATT and CDR2 SNEGSKA (reference sequence). This CDR3 reads CSATDRTEQETQYF.

The rearrangement links TRBV12-3 or TRBV12-4 to TRBJ1-5. The CDR3 contains 14 residues. CDR3 amino acids: CASTRGGGNQPQHF.

The rearrangement joins TRBV4-2 to TRBJ2-1; TCRdb selects TRBD2, and the lack of DNA leaves this call unchecked. The CDR3 has 14 residues. Germline V gene data show CDR1 as LGHNA and CDR2 as YNFKEQ. CDR3 in amino acids: CASSQPGTNNEQFF.

The J gene is TRBJ2-1, the V gene TRBV3-1; TCRdb gives TRBD1 as the D gene, but with no DNA this cannot be confirmed. The CDR3 length is 14 residues. Germline V gene data show CDR1 as LGHDT and CDR2 as YNNKEL (reference sequence). The CDR3 is CASSQDQGSGEQFF.

The chain recombines TRBV21-1 with TRBJ1-1. TRBV21-1 is classified as a pseudogene. The CDR3 has 13 amino acids. CDR3 sequence: CASSKASNTEAFF.

This chain connects TRBV7-6 to TRBJ2-5; TCRdb designates TRBD2, a call that cannot be tested without DNA. This CDR3 has 15 amino acids. Germline values: CDR1 SGHVS, CDR2 FNYEAQ. This CDR3 is CASSNQGPSGETQYF.